The 25 T cell receptor beta chains given below trace back to one sample, sequenced in a study of identical twins (TCRdb year 2016). Libraries were prepared through 5' RACE. The data were produced on an Illumina HiSeq 2000. TCRdb reworked the public reads: Q25 trimming with fastp, MiXCR clone assembly, productive beta chains retained. Under each unique CDR3 protein, matching rows form one entry showing the most common genes and DNA. This sample has some 1,600,000 distinct CDR3 sequences in its table, and under 35% of those were observed once. The ten top clones hold about 0.25% of the sample. The sample taken for sequencing was cord blood. These receptors all stem from a newborn girl in good health.

CDR3 sequence (DNA): TGTGCCAGCAGCGTAGCTCCAGAGCCGAATTCACCCCTCCACTTT. Its translation: CASSVAPEPNSPLHF. V gene TRBV9 combines with J gene TRBJ1-6; D is unclear. In germline, CDR1 is SGDLS, CDR2 YYNGEE. The CDR3 contains 15 residues. V was trimmed by 0 bases and J by 7 bases, leaving 11 bases between them.

This clonotype was observed a handful of times. The V gene is TRBV7-8, the J gene TRBJ2-1; D is perhaps TRBD2 (7 bases). The CDR3 is made up of 17 amino acids. Trimming took off 1 base at V and 5 bases at J, with 18 bases between the two ends. Per the germline V gene, CDR1 is SGHVS and CDR2 is FQNEAQ. CDR3 residues: CASSLGGWDGGHNEQFF. The CDR3 coding sequence is TGTGCCAGCAGCTTAGGGGGATGGGACGGGGGGCACAATGAGCAGTTCTTC.

The chain links TRBV20-1 to TRBJ2-5; D perhaps matches TRBD1 (6 bases). Germline V lookup: CDR1 DFQATT, CDR2 SNEGSKA (reference sequence). V was cut by 6 bases and J by 11 bases, with 28 bases left in between. This CDR3 has 15 residues. CDR3 in DNA: TGCAGTGCCGATAAAACAGGGAGCGCTGTGGGGGAGCAGTACTTC. It is translated as CSADKTGSAVGEQYF.

The chain recombines TRBV6-6 with TRBJ2-5; TRBD2 is a possible D gene (6 bases). The DNA end favors TRBJ2-7, so the J call may be wrong. CDR3 length equals 15 residues. Germline CDR1 MNHNY, CDR2 SVGAGI (reference sequence). The DNA for the CDR3 is TGTGCCAGCATCCGAATCCCCGGGACTCCCGGCGAGCAGTACTTC. Protein: CASIRIPGTPGEQYF.

The rearrangement joins TRBV5-1 to TRBJ2-7, with D tentatively TRBD2 (5 bases). The CDR3 has 15 amino acids. Trimming removed 0 bases at V and 0 bases at J, with 10 bases between. The germline V gene has CDR1 SGHRS and CDR2 YFSETQ. DNA of the CDR3: TGCGCCAGCAGCTTGGCTGCTACTAGCTCCTACGAGCAGTACTTC. Residues: CASSLAATSSYEQYF.

This clonotype has more than one count but fewer than ten. The gene calls are TRBV6-6 and TRBJ2-7; unclear D gene. Per germline, CDR1 MNHNY and CDR2 SVGAGI (reference sequence). The CDR3 has 14 residues. V was clipped by 2 bases and J by 2 bases, with 10 bases between them. The CDR3 coding sequence is TGTGCCAGCAGTTACGCGACACATGCCTACGAGCAGTACTTC. Translated, it gives CASSYATHAYEQYF.

The rearrangement joins TRBV6-7 to TRBJ2-7; D unresolved. TRBV6-7 is reported as an ORF; its role is uncertain. The V end lost 0 bases, the J end lost 0 bases, and 12 bases lay between the germline ends. The CDR3 contains 16 residues. The CDR3 loop is CASSYSALRSSYEQYF. As DNA, the CDR3 is TGTGCCAGCAGTTACTCGGCGCTTAGAAGCTCCTACGAGCAGTACTTC.

The rearrangement uses TRBV19 and TRBJ2-2; D may be TRBD1 (5 bases). Trimming shortened V by 5 bases and J by 3 bases, and 7 bases separated the two germline ends. The CDR3 is 13 amino acids. CDR1 LNHDA and CDR2 SQIVND come from the germline V gene (reference sequence). The CDR3 reads CASSGHYTGELFF. Here the CDR3 DNA reads TGTGCCAGTAGTGGACACTACACCGGGGAGCTGTTTTTT.

This clonotype was recorded a few times. This chain connects TRBV28 to TRBJ1-5, with unresolved D. V was shortened by 5 bases and J by 0 bases, with 14 bases between the two germline ends. The germline CDR1 and CDR2 sequences are MDHEN and SYDVKM. This CDR3 spans 16 amino acids. CDR3: CASSLKPGYSNQPQHF. CDR3 sequence (DNA): TGTGCCAGCAGTCTTAAACCGGGTTATAGCAATCAGCCCCAGCATTTT.

In this sample, this clonotype turned up many times. This chain joins TRBV25-1 and TRBJ2-3, with D possibly TRBD1 on 6 matching bases. The germline V gene encodes CDR1 MGHDK and CDR2 SYGVNS. CDR3 size: 13 residues. V lost 7 bases, J lost 2 bases, and 10 bases lay in between. The CDR3 spells CASKGGNTDTQYF. The CDR3 coding sequence is TGTGCCAGCAAAGGGGGTAACACAGATACGCAGTATTTT. Full variable domain (rest looked up from reference TRBV25-1 and TRBJ2-3): EADIYQTPRYLVIGTGKKITLECSQTMGHDKMYWYQQDPGMELHLIHYSYGVNSTEKGDLSSESTVSRIRTEHFPLTLESARPSHTSQYLCASKGGNTDTQYFGPGTRLTVL.

The chain links TRBV7-2 to TRBJ2-1; 14 bases line up with TRBD2. This CDR3 contains 20 residues. Germline assignment: CDR1 SGHTA and CDR2 FQGNSA. The V segment lost 3 bases and the J segment 1 base; nucleotides outside the gene matches: 11. DNA of the CDR3: TGTGCCAGCAGCTTGATCCCCGGACTAGCGGGGGGAGGTTCCTACAATGAGCAGTTCTTC. Translation: CASSLIPGLAGGGSYNEQFF.

This clonotype was seen once. The rearrangement uses TRBV20-1 and TRBJ1-1; no clear D. The germline V gene encodes CDR1 DFQATT and CDR2 SNEGSKA (reference sequence). The length of the CDR3 is 12 residues. V was shortened by 8 bases and J by 5 bases, with 15 bases between the two germline ends. This CDR3 reads CSSNRIDTEAFF. The CDR3 DNA reads as TGCAGTAGTAACCGGATAGATACTGAAGCTTTCTTT.

The chain joins TRBV7-6 to TRBJ1-5; a possible D gene is TRBD1 (6 bases). The CDR3 is 16 amino acids. In germline, CDR1 is SGHVS, CDR2 FNYEAQ. V was trimmed by 5 bases and J by 0 bases, leaving 14 bases between them. Here the CDR3 DNA reads TGTGCCAGCAGCCCCAGTGGAGGGGGTAGCAATCAGCCCCAGCATTTT. Amino acid sequence: CASSPSGGGSNQPQHF.

The chain employs TRBV4-2 and TRBJ1-2; a weak D match, TRBD1 (6 bases). Trimming cost V 1 base and J 2 bases, with 14 bases left between them. In germline, CDR1 is LGHNA, CDR2 YNFKEQ. The CDR3 has 16 residues. CDR3 loop: CASSQGRGHSNYGYTF. The CDR3 region has the DNA TGTGCCAGCAGCCAAGGCAGGGGACACTCGAACTATGGCTACACCTTC.

The chain joins TRBV28 to TRBJ2-3; the D gene is possibly TRBD1 (7 bases). Trimming removed 7 bases at V and 11 bases at J, with 22 bases between. From germline, CDR1 is MDHEN and CDR2 SYDVKM. This CDR3 contains 14 residues. The CDR3 DNA is TGTGCCAGCATGGAGGGGGCGGAACGGTCGGGGCAGTATTTT. Translation: CASMEGAERSGQYF.

The chain joins TRBV2 to TRBJ2-3; 10 nucleotides align to TRBD2. The ends lost 6 bases at V and 3 bases at J; junction bases unmatched: 9. Germline V gene lookup returns CDR1 SNHLY and CDR2 FYNNEI. This CDR3 region has 16 residues. The chain's CDR3 is CASRRIQREGTDTQYF. The CDR3 coding sequence is TGTGCCAGCAGAAGAATTCAGCGGGAGGGGACAGATACGCAGTATTTT.

Points on this clonotype: This clone may be a read error of a much larger clone one base away. The chain couples TRBV29-1 to TRBJ2-3; D is undetermined. CDR1 is SQVTM and CDR2 is ANQGSEA in the germline V gene. Trimming shortened V by 5 bases and J by 4 bases, and 22 bases separated the two germline ends. The CDR3 sequence is 16 residues long. The CDR3: CSVFPLDGSLPDTQYF. DNA of the CDR3: TGCAGCGTTTTCCCACTGGACGGGTCGCTCCCAGATACGCAGTATTTT.

The rearrangement links TRBV7-2 to TRBJ2-1; D is undetermined. Near its end, the DNA agrees better with TRBJ2-7, so the J call may be wrong. The germline gives CDR1 SGHTA, CDR2 FQGNSA. This CDR3 comprises 12 residues. The DNA for the CDR3 is TGTGCCAGCAGCTCGCGCTACAATGAGCAGTACTTC. Translated, it gives CASSSRYNEQYF.

In its sample, this clonotype was seen a few times. The chain combines TRBV5-1 with TRBJ1-5; 7 bases match TRBD1. CDR1 SGHRS and CDR2 YFSETQ come from the germline V gene. V gave up 0 bases and J gave up 7 bases; unmatched junction bases: 7. The CDR3 length is 15 residues. The CDR3 here is CASSLGGGKRQPQHF. CDR3 DNA sequence: TGCGCCAGCAGCTTGGGAGGGGGCAAGAGACAGCCCCAGCATTTT.

V and J are TRBV9 and TRBJ2-4; D perhaps matches TRBD2 (5 bases). The CDR3 contains 17 residues. The germline V gene has CDR1 SGDLS and CDR2 YYNGEE. Trimming shortened V by 5 bases and J by 3 bases, and 21 bases separated the two germline ends. CDR3 nucleotide sequence: TGTGCCAGCAGTGCTTTACGGGGAGTTGGTGGCAAAAACATTCAGTACTTC. Translation gives CASSALRGVGGKNIQYF.

The chain is built from TRBV20-1 and TRBJ2-7; a weak D match, TRBD2 (5 bases). This CDR3 has 12 residues. The V gene's germline CDR1 is DFQATT and CDR2 SNEGSKA (reference sequence). V was clipped by 1 base and J by 9 bases, with 13 bases between them. CDR3 region: CSARVDYTGQYF. For the CDR3, the DNA is TGCAGTGCTAGAGTAGACTACACGGGGCAGTACTTC.

V and J are TRBV12-3 or TRBV12-4 and TRBJ1-5; the match to TRBD1 covers 10 bases. The CDR3 consists of 18 residues. The junction had 12 bases not matched to a gene; V was cut back by 6 bases and J by 1 base. The CDR3 nucleotides read TGTGCCAGCAGCACCGGGACAGGGGTCATCTTAAGCAATCAGCCCCAGCATTTT. This encodes CASSTGTGVILSNQPQHF.

The gene calls are TRBV3-1 and TRBJ1-1; D call uncertain. Between the trimmed V and J ends, which lost 1 base and 6 bases, there was a span of 9 bases. The CDR3 sequence is 13 residues long. The germline CDR1 and CDR2 sequences are LGHDT and YNNKEL (reference sequence). This CDR3 reads CASSQGRVSEAFF. The CDR3 coding sequence is TGTGCCAGCAGCCAAGGACGGGTCTCTGAAGCTTTCTTT.

The chain uses TRBV27 and TRBJ1-2; 8 nucleotides agree with TRBD1. J gave up 7 bases and V 8 bases, and 12 bases lay outside the gene matches. This CDR3 is 14 amino acids long. Germline V gene lookup returns CDR1 MNHEY and CDR2 SMNVEV (reference sequence). CDR3 in amino acids: CASGRAGGLSGYTF. The CDR3, as DNA: TGTGCCAGCGGGAGGGCAGGGGGCTTATCTGGCTACACCTTC.

This clonotype has just a few counts. The chain joins TRBV27 to TRBJ1-2; TRBD1 aligns across 8 bases. CDR1 is MNHEY, CDR2 SMNVEV, per germline (reference sequence). The CDR3 is made up of 15 amino acids. The V segment lost 1 base and the J segment 5 bases; nucleotides outside the gene matches: 6. The CDR3 region is CASSLYPGGPYGYTF. In nucleotides, the CDR3 is TGTGCCAGCAGTTTATATCCAGGGGGCCCTTATGGCTACACCTTC.